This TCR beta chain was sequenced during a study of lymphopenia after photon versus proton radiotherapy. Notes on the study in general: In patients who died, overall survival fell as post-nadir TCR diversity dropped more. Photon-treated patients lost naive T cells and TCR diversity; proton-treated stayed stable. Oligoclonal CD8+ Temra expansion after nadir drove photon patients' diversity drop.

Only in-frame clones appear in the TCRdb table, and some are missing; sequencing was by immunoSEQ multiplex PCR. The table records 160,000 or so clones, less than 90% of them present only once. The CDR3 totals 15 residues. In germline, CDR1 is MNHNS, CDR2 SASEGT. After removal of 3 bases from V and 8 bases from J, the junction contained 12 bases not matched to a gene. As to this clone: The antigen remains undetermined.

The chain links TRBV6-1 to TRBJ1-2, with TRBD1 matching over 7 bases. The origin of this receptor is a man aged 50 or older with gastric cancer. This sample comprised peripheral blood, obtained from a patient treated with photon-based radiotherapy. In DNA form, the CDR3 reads TGTGCCAGCAGTGATACCGGGACAGAAGAATCCGGCTACACCTTC. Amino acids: CASSDTGTEESGYTF.